The 13 T cell receptor beta chains below were found in one sample sequenced in a study of blood T cell repertoires in COVID-19. Only in-frame clones appear in the TCRdb table, and some are missing; sequencing was by immunoSEQ multiplex PCR. The sample lists more than 95,000 clones; roughly 80% were seen once. Sequencing used peripheral blood. These receptor sequences come from a man in his 60s with acute or convalescent COVID-19.

The chain has TRBV7-8 and TRBJ2-6; 10 nucleotides match TRBD1. The V gene's germline CDR1 is SGHVS and CDR2 FQNEAQ. The V segment lost 5 bases and the J segment 0 bases; nucleotides outside the gene matches: 10. There are 19 residues in the CDR3. CDR3: CASSPPRTGGTSGANVLTF. As DNA, the CDR3 is TGTGCCAGCAGCCCACCCAGGACAGGGGGTACCTCTGGGGCCAACGTCCTGACTTTC.

The chain couples TRBV10-3 to TRBJ2-7; TRBD2 aligns across 8 bases. The germline CDR1 and CDR2 sequences are ENHRY and SYGVKD. This CDR3 is built from 16 residues. Trimming removed 3 bases from V and 5 bases from J; junction bases left unmatched: 12. The CDR3 DNA reads as TGTGCCATCAGTGACCTGGGACACCCGGGGGGGAACGAGCAGTACTTC. The encoded protein is CAISDLGHPGGNEQYF.

This clone was detected only once. V gene TRBV19 combines with J gene TRBJ2-1; 7 positions agree with TRBD1. V lost 3 bases and J lost 3; bases outside the gene matches: 5. This CDR3 region has 15 residues. CDR1 is LNHDA, CDR2 SQIVND, per germline (reference sequence). The CDR3 DNA sequence: TGTGCCAGTAGTATTCAGGCAGGGGGCTACAATGAGCAGTTCTTC. Translation gives CASSIQAGGYNEQFF.

The chain employs TRBV27 and TRBJ2-1; D gene unclear. The germline CDR1 and CDR2 sequences are MNHEY and SMNVEV (reference sequence). With 5 bases removed from V and 0 bases from J, the gap between germline ends came to 17 bases. This CDR3 is built from 17 residues. The CDR3 protein is CASSPRFSGYSYNEQFF. CDR3 DNA: TGTGCCAGCAGTCCAAGGTTCTCGGGTTACTCCTACAATGAGCAGTTCTTC.

The chain uses TRBV18 and TRBJ1-3; 7 nucleotides agree with TRBD1. The germline V gene has CDR1 KGHSH and CDR2 LQKENI. The CDR3 covers 16 residues. V was clipped by 0 bases and J by 0 bases; unmatched bases: 2. CDR3 sequence: CASSPPGQSSGNTIYF. The CDR3 nucleotides are TGTGCCAGCTCACCACCGGGACAGAGCTCTGGAAACACCATATATTTT.

The chain links TRBV5-1 to TRBJ2-5; TRBD1 matches at 8 bases. V lost 1 base to trimming and J lost 4 bases; unmatched junction nucleotides: 6. The CDR3 has 15 amino acids. CDR1 and CDR2 from the germline V gene are SGHRS and YFSETQ. The CDR3, as DNA: TGCGCCAGCAGCTTGCAGGGGGCGAAGGGAGAGACCCAGTACTTC. Its translation: CASSLQGAKGETQYF.

This chain joins TRBV18 and TRBJ2-2; possible D gene TRBD1, 5 bases. CDR1 is KGHSH, CDR2 LQKENI, per germline. The CDR3 loop spans 14 amino acids. The germline V and J ends were trimmed by 0 bases and 5 bases, with 7 bases remaining between them. The chain's CDR3 is CASSPPTGTGELFF. CDR3 sequence (DNA): TGTGCCAGCTCACCACCCACAGGAACCGGGGAGCTGTTTTTT.

The V and J genes are TRBV12-3 or TRBV12-4 and TRBJ2-1; D may be TRBD1 (5 bases). V was shortened by 2 bases and J by 7 bases, with 9 bases between the two germline ends. This CDR3 is 13 amino acids long. CDR3 residues: CASSLNRWNEQFF. The CDR3, as DNA: TGTGCCAGCAGTTTAAACAGGTGGAATGAGCAGTTCTTC.

The chain has TRBV27 and TRBJ1-1, with D unresolved. The V and J ends lost 3 bases and 3 bases respectively, with 11 bases between them. The CDR3 spans 14 residues. Germline assignment: CDR1 MNHEY and CDR2 SMNVEV (reference sequence). As DNA, the CDR3 is TGTGCCAGCAGTTTTTCACTACTACACACTGAAGCTTTCTTT. It codes for CASSFSLLHTEAFF.

CDR3 sequence reads: CASSLGGGKTQYF. The CDR3 DNA sequence: TGTGCCAGCAGTCTAGGGGGGGGAAAGACCCAGTACTTC. The chain employs TRBV27 and TRBJ2-5; D is possibly TRBD2 (7 bases). The V gene's germline CDR1 is MNHEY and CDR2 SMNVEV (reference sequence). V was cut by 5 bases and J by 6 bases, with 13 bases left in between. CDR3 length equals 13 residues.

The V gene is TRBV5-1, the J gene TRBJ2-5; weak D call: TRBD1 (5 bases). V shed 4 bases and J shed 2 bases, with 9 bases lying between them. The CDR3 consists of 13 residues. CDR1 SGHRS and CDR2 YFSETQ come from the germline V gene. CDR3 in amino acids: CASSQGPQETQYF. For the CDR3, the DNA is TGCGCCAGCAGCCAGGGTCCACAAGAGACCCAGTACTTC.

The chain links TRBV10-3 to TRBJ2-5; 9 bases agree with TRBD1. CDR3 length: 17 residues. V shed 4 bases, J shed 4 bases, and the junction held 13 bases outside the gene matches. Germline V gives CDR1 ENHRY, CDR2 SYGVKD. The CDR3 loop is CAISGGPWDRALETQYF. The CDR3 nucleotides are TGTGCCATCAGTGGCGGTCCCTGGGACAGGGCATTAGAGACCCAGTACTTC.

V and J are TRBV28 and TRBJ2-1; 10 nucleotides match TRBD2. CDR3 length equals 14 residues. The V and J ends lost 6 bases and 8 bases, in that order; junction bases with no gene match: 7. Germline V gives CDR1 MDHEN, CDR2 SYDVKM. The CDR3 sequence: CASRGAGGPHEQFF. The DNA for the CDR3 is TGTGCCAGCAGAGGAGCGGGAGGGCCGCATGAGCAGTTCTTC.